These 26 T cell receptor beta chains were sequenced from one sample in a study of T cell changes during pregnancy in multiple sclerosis. Assay used: immunoSEQ multiplex PCR; TCRdb lists only in-frame clones, some missing. The table records approximately 70,000 clones, 91% of them present only once. Sequencing used peripheral blood, obtained in the third trimester of pregnancy. All receptors come from a female donor in good health, enrolled as a control in a pregnancy study.

The V and J genes are TRBV4-2 and TRBJ1-2, with 10 nucleotides matching TRBD1. V lost 2 bases and J lost 4; bases outside the gene matches: 13. From germline, CDR1 is LGHNA and CDR2 YNFKEQ. This CDR3 has 18 residues. This CDR3 is CASSQHRDRGVLGYGYTF. The CDR3 DNA reads TGTGCCAGCAGCCAACACCGGGACAGGGGAGTTTTAGGCTATGGCTACACCTTC.

This clone was recorded once. The rearrangement uses TRBV19 and TRBJ2-7; 10 nucleotides line up with TRBD1. Germline lookup yields CDR1 LNHDA and CDR2 SQIVND (reference sequence). This CDR3 is 14 amino acids long. Trimming removed 7 bases from V and 4 bases from J; junction bases left unmatched: 7. CDR3 in DNA: TGTGCCAGTACCGCAGGGACAGGGGCGTACGAGCAGTACTTC. Its protein product is CASTAGTGAYEQYF. The entire variable domain, with the rest obtained from reference TRBV19 and TRBJ2-7, is as follows: DGGITQSPKYLFRKEGQNVTLSCEQNLNHDAMYWYRQDPGQGLRLIYYSQIVNDFQKGDIAEGYSVSREKKESFPLTVTSAQKNPTAFYLCASTAGTGAYEQYFGPGTRLTVT.

The chain employs TRBV18 and TRBJ1-1; D gene unclear. V shed 5 bases and J shed 1 base, with 8 bases lying between them. Germline V CDR1 and CDR2: KGHSH, LQKENI. This CDR3 has 13 amino acids. The chain's CDR3 is CASSEGQNTEAFF. The CDR3 DNA sequence: TGTGCCAGCTCAGAGGGTCAGAACACTGAAGCTTTCTTT.

The rearrangement joins TRBV30 to TRBJ2-1, with TRBD2 matching over 16 bases. Germline V gene lookup returns CDR1 GTSNPN and CDR2 SVGIG (reference sequence). The length of the CDR3 is 19 residues. The V and J ends lost 3 bases and 2 bases, in that order; junction bases with no gene match: 10. The CDR3 bases are TGTGCCTGGAGCCGGGACAGGGGGACTAGCGGGAGGGCCTACAATGAGCAGTTCTTC. Its translation: CAWSRDRGTSGRAYNEQFF.

The V gene is TRBV30, the J gene TRBJ1-4; 7 nucleotides match TRBD1. Trimming at V came to 5 bases and at J to 0 bases, leaving 3 bases not matched to a gene. Germline CDR1 and CDR2: GTSNPN and SVGIG (reference sequence). The CDR3 has 14 amino acids. CDR3 DNA: TGTGCCTGGCAGGGGGTTACAACTAATGAAAAACTGTTTTTT. Translated: CAWQGVTTNEKLFF.

The CDR3 DNA is TGTGCCAGCAGCGTCGGGGTCCAAGAGACCCAGTACTTC. Amino acid sequence: CASSVGVQETQYF. The gene calls are TRBV5-6 and TRBJ2-5; the D gene is possibly TRBD2 (5 bases). Looked up from germline, CDR1 is SGHDT and CDR2 is YYEEEE. Deletions cut 4 bases from V and 1 base from J, with 8 bases between. The CDR3 runs 13 residues.

V and J are TRBV28 and TRBJ2-3; TRBD2 matches at 12 bases. This CDR3 contains 14 residues. J was trimmed by 4 bases and V by 8 bases; bases with no gene match: 4. The V gene's germline CDR1 is MDHEN and CDR2 SYDVKM. CDR3 sequence: CASLAGGPSDTQYF. The CDR3 DNA sequence: TGTGCCAGCCTAGCGGGAGGGCCATCAGATACGCAGTATTTT.

V gene TRBV7-9 combines with J gene TRBJ1-6, with D hard to call. The germline V gene has CDR1 SEHNR and CDR2 FQNEAQ (reference sequence). This CDR3 is 13 amino acids long. V lost 5 bases and J lost 9, with 11 bases in between. CDR3 bases: TGTGCCAGCAGCGCCGCCGCGGGTTCACCCCTCCACTTT. This codes for CASSAAAGSPLHF. Using reference TRBV7-9 and TRBJ1-6 for the parts outside the CDR3, the full variable domain is DTGVSQNPRHKITKRGQNVTFRCDPISEHNRLYWYRQTLGQGPEFLTYFQNEAQLEKSRLLSDRFSAERPKGSFSTLEIQRTEQGDSAMYLCASSAAAGSPLHFGNGTRLTVT.

The rearrangement links TRBV6-1 to TRBJ1-2; 8 bases align to TRBD1. Germline trimming cut 7 bases from V and 5 bases from J; bases unmatched to any gene: 6. The CDR3 is 13 amino acids. Germline V gene data show CDR1 as MNHNS and CDR2 as SASEGT. CDR3: CASTPDRGYGYTF. DNA for the CDR3: TGTGCCAGCACCCCAGACAGGGGATATGGCTACACCTTC.

The V call is TRBV6-1, the J call TRBJ2-1; 7 nucleotides agree with TRBD1. Germline CDR1 is MNHNS and CDR2 is SASEGT. Unmatched junction bases numbered 8, after V lost 5 bases and J lost 4 bases. CDR3 length: 15 residues. CDR3 sequence (DNA): TGTGCCAGCAGTCCCGACAGGGCACTTTACAATGAGCAGTTCTTC. Protein: CASSPDRALYNEQFF.

The chain has TRBV15 and TRBJ1-2; 7 bases fit TRBD1. Germline CDR1 LNHNV, CDR2 YYDKDF (reference sequence). With 7 bases clipped from V and 3 bases from J, the junction kept 14 bases outside the gene matches. The CDR3 runs to 16 residues. The CDR3 DNA reads TGTGCCACCACGGAGCAGGGGGGCTCTAGTTACTATGGCTACACCTTC. As protein: CATTEQGGSSYYGYTF.

V gene TRBV7-8 combines with J gene TRBJ1-1; 7 positions agree with TRBD1. The CDR3 contains 14 residues. Trimming removed 3 bases from V and 3 bases from J; junction bases left unmatched: 4. CDR1 is SGHVS and CDR2 is FQNEAQ in the germline V gene. CDR3: CASSLTGLDTEAFF. The CDR3 DNA reads as TGTGCCAGCAGCTTGACAGGGTTGGACACTGAAGCTTTCTTT.

The chain links TRBV20-1 to TRBJ1-4; maybe TRBD1 (5 bases). The germline V gene has CDR1 DFQATT and CDR2 SNEGSKA (reference sequence). V gave up 6 bases and J gave up 8 bases, with 10 bases separating them. The length of the CDR3 is 11 residues. The CDR3 coding sequence is TGCAGTGCCCGCAGGGTAGAAAAACTGTTTTTT. Translating gives CSARRVEKLFF.

The chain has TRBV19 and TRBJ1-4; no reliable D call. This CDR3 is 13 amino acids long. Germline V gene lookup returns CDR1 LNHDA and CDR2 SQIVND (reference sequence). V gave up 3 bases and J gave up 0 bases, with 2 bases separating them. As DNA, the CDR3 is TGTGCCAGTAGTATCACAACTAATGAAAAACTGTTTTTT. This translates into CASSITTNEKLFF.

V and J are TRBV18 and TRBJ2-7; D is possibly TRBD1 (5 bases). Looked up from germline, CDR1 is KGHSH and CDR2 is LQKENI. This CDR3 comprises 14 residues. V lost 5 bases and J lost 3, with 14 bases in between. CDR3 protein: CASSSRQIDYEQYF. CDR3 in DNA: TGTGCCAGCTCATCGAGACAGATCGACTACGAGCAGTACTTC.

The chain employs TRBV21-1 and TRBJ1-3; the table's D call, TRBD1, has no DNA check behind it. TRBV21-1 is shown as a pseudogene. This CDR3 is 16 amino acids long. The CDR3 loop reads CASSKEGDSSGNTIYF. CDR3 nucleotide sequence: TGTGCCAGCAGCAAAGAGGGGGACAGCTCTGGAAACACCATATATTTT.

This clone turned up a few times. V and J are TRBV7-9 and TRBJ1-5, with D possibly being TRBD1 (5 bases). V lost 3 bases and J lost 6, with 15 bases in between. CDR3 size: 15 residues. Germline-derived CDR1 and CDR2 are SEHNR and FQNEAQ (reference sequence). CDR3 sequence reads: CASSLEGRVGQPQHF. The CDR3 DNA reads TGTGCCAGCAGCTTGGAGGGGAGGGTTGGTCAGCCCCAGCATTTT.

The J gene is TRBJ2-3, the V gene TRBV7-2, with 11 bases identical to TRBD2. Germline CDR1 is SGHTA and CDR2 is FQGNSA. The V and J ends lost 5 bases and 0 bases, in that order; junction bases with no gene match: 7. The CDR3 has 17 residues. CDR3 amino acids: CASSTGLAGSSTDTQYF. As DNA, the CDR3 is TGTGCCAGCAGCACCGGACTAGCGGGTTCTAGCACAGATACGCAGTATTTT.

The chain has TRBV19 and TRBJ1-1; no clear D gene. V gave up 0 bases and J gave up 1 base, with 9 bases separating them. The germline V gene has CDR1 LNHDA and CDR2 SQIVND (reference sequence). This CDR3 has 15 residues. The CDR3 here is CASSIDLGQNTEAFF. As DNA, the CDR3 is TGTGCCAGTAGTATAGATCTAGGCCAGAACACTGAAGCTTTCTTT.

The chain uses TRBV4-1 and TRBJ1-1; 9 nucleotides agree with TRBD1. The germline gives CDR1 MGHRA, CDR2 YSYEKL. V lost 1 base and J lost 0; bases outside the gene matches: 3. CDR3 length: 16 amino acids. The CDR3 is CASSQAQGAVNTEAFF. The CDR3 DNA follows: TGCGCCAGCAGCCAAGCACAGGGGGCGGTGAACACTGAAGCTTTCTTT.

This chain's CDR3 is CASSAGAGGSTDTQYF. For the CDR3, the DNA is TGTGCCAGCAGTGCTGGGGCGGGGGGCAGCACAGATACGCAGTATTTT. The chain uses TRBV6-1 and TRBJ2-3, with 8 bases lining up with TRBD2. V was pared by 4 bases and J by 0 bases, with 6 bases of the junction left unmatched. Looked up from germline, CDR1 is MNHNS and CDR2 is SASEGT. The CDR3 is 16 amino acids.

The V gene is TRBV30, the J gene TRBJ2-7; D is possibly TRBD2 (5 bases). Germline lookup yields CDR1 GTSNPN and CDR2 SVGIG (reference sequence). The CDR3 has 13 residues. Deletions cut 3 bases from V and 6 bases from J, with 15 bases between. CDR3 nucleotides: TGTGCCTGGAGCGCTAGCAAGTCCCCCGAGCAGTACTTC. Translating gives CAWSASKSPEQYF.

V is TRBV5-4 and J is TRBJ2-1, with TRBD2 matching over 8 bases. CDR1 is SGHNT and CDR2 is YYREEE in the germline V gene (reference sequence). V shed 2 bases and J 4 bases; nucleotides not matched to a gene: 5. The CDR3 spans 15 residues. CDR3: CASSLEGTRYNEQFF. CDR3 nucleotides: TGTGCCAGCAGCTTAGAGGGGACTAGGTACAATGAGCAGTTCTTC.

The rearrangement links TRBV7-2 to TRBJ2-3; the D gene is possibly TRBD2 (5 bases). In germline, CDR1 is SGHTA, CDR2 FQGNSA. V lost 3 bases and J lost 5, with 6 bases in between. CDR3 length: 12 amino acids. The DNA for the CDR3 is TGTGCCAGCAGCTTGGGAGTAGATACGCAGTATTTT. Its translation: CASSLGVDTQYF. Full variable domain (outside the CDR3, taken from reference TRBV7-2 and TRBJ2-3): GAGVSQSPSNKVTEKGKDVELRCDPISGHTALYWYRQSLGQGLEFLIYFQGNSAPDKSGLPSDRFSAERTGGSVSTLTIQRTQQEDSAVYLCASSLGVDTQYFGPGTRLTVL.

The chain uses TRBV6-5 and TRBJ2-4, with D possibly TRBD2 on 6 matching bases. CDR3 size: 13 residues. V lost 5 bases to trimming and J lost 8 bases, with 13 bases between them. Germline CDR1 and CDR2: MNHEY and SVGAGI. The CDR3, as DNA: TGTGCCAGCAGTCCGGGGGTTCGGGACATTCAGTACTTC. It encodes CASSPGVRDIQYF.

This chain links TRBV27 with TRBJ2-1; D is perhaps TRBD1 (5 bases). Trimming pared 6 bases from V and 7 bases from J, leaving 10 bases between. The CDR3 is 12 residues long. Germline CDR1 and CDR2: MNHEY and SMNVEV (reference sequence). The DNA of the CDR3 is TGTGCCAGCAGCTTCCCAGGGAATGAGCAGTTCTTC. The encoded protein is CASSFPGNEQFF.